The clone carrying this TCR beta chain was observed many times. Its antigen is unidentified. These data come from a study of CD8 T cells in ankylosing spondylitis. Study-wide results and limits: Earlier authors reported some of these motif variants in reactive arthritis synovial fluid and blood.

Germline CDR1 and CDR2: MNHEY and SMNVEV (reference sequence). The CDR3 is 14 residues long. With V trimmed by 5 bases and J by 8 bases, 9 bases remained unmatched. It was by quantitative 5'-RACE with molecular barcodes that TCR beta libraries were made. TCRdb redid the calling of the 5' RACE reads with MiXCR, one entry per CDR3 protein. The profile shows approximately 200,000 distinct CDR3 sequences, roughly 13% of them singletons. The material sequenced was blood, either unsorted or a sorted T cell fraction (not recorded which). This TCR was recovered from a male donor with ankylosing spondylitis or in good health (not recorded which). The rearrangement uses TRBV27 and TRBJ2-1; 7 positions match TRBD2. The DNA of the CDR3 is TGTGCCAGCAGTCCCCTAACTAGCGCCGATGAGCAGTTCTTC. It encodes CASSPLTSADEQFF.